The entry that follows covers one T cell receptor beta chain sequence. The CDR3 loop spans 13 amino acids. Trimming cost V 4 bases and J 6 bases, with 13 bases left between them. CDR1 is SGDLS and CDR2 is YYNGEE in the germline V gene. The sample is drawn from a study of control samples from healthy donors and cancer patients. Assay used: immunoSEQ multiplex PCR; TCRdb lists only in-frame clones, some missing. The table shows around 100,000 clones, with around 88% occurring only once. Specimen: blood. The J gene is TRBJ1-1, the V gene TRBV9; TRBD1 is a possible D gene (6 bases). The clonotype was recovered from a man aged 25 to 40 in good health. In DNA form, the CDR3 reads TGTGCCAGCAGCCCCCATCCAGGGGCTGAAGCTTTCTTT. Translation: CASSPHPGAEAFF. Together with reference TRBV9 and TRBJ1-1, the CDR3 gives the full variable domain: DSGVTQTPKHLITATGQRVTLRCSPRSGDLSVYWYQQSLDQGLQFLIQYYNGEERAKGNILERFSAQQFPDLHSELNLSSLELGDSALYFCASSPHPGAEAFFGQGTRLTVV.